This entry concerns a single TCR beta chain. This record comes from a study of blood T cell repertoires in COVID-19. V dropped 2 bases and J dropped 4 bases, with 17 bases sitting between them. Germline CDR1 is KGHSH and CDR2 is LQKENI. CDR3 length: 16 residues. Clones were sequenced by immunoSEQ multiplex PCR, and TCRdb holds only the in-frame ones, with some missing. The sample records about 150,000 clones, more than 70% being singletons. The gene calls are TRBV18 and TRBJ1-1; tentatively, D is TRBD1 (5 bases). The sequence derives from a human donor in a cohort sampled during active COVID-19. Material: peripheral blood. The CDR3 region is CASSPRRGDRGTEAFF. The CDR3 nucleotides read TGTGCCAGCTCACCAAGACGGGGGGATCGAGGCACTGAAGCTTTCTTT.